This T cell receptor beta chain is from a study of radiation and T cells in renal cell carcinoma. Across the whole study: Nephrectomy followed 15 Gy stereotactic body radiation by 4 weeks.

The germline CDR1 and CDR2 sequences are MNHEY and SVGAGI. V gave up 9 bases and J gave up 6 bases; unmatched junction bases: 7. This CDR3 is 13 amino acids long. Some clones are missing from TCRdb's copy, which holds only in-frame ones; the method was immunoSEQ multiplex PCR. The table lists 130,000 to 150,000 clones, about 88% of them singletons. Points from the study as a whole: In blood, top tumor clones expanded by 2 weeks, shrinking by 4.

As regards this clone: Its target is not known.

Time point in this sample: baseline pretreatment blood. Described treatment: 15 Gy SBRT to primary tumor, nephrectomy 4 weeks later. The patient's renal cell carcinoma had clear cell pathology. This sequence was found in a woman aged 45-65 years with renal cell carcinoma. Material: blood, obtained from a patient whose treatment included radiotherapy and nephrectomy. The chain uses TRBV6-5 and TRBJ1-5, with TRBD1 matching over 8 bases. The CDR3 DNA follows: TGTGCCAGTAAGGACAGGGAGAGTCAGCCCCAGCATTTT. Translated, it gives CASKDRESQPQHF.